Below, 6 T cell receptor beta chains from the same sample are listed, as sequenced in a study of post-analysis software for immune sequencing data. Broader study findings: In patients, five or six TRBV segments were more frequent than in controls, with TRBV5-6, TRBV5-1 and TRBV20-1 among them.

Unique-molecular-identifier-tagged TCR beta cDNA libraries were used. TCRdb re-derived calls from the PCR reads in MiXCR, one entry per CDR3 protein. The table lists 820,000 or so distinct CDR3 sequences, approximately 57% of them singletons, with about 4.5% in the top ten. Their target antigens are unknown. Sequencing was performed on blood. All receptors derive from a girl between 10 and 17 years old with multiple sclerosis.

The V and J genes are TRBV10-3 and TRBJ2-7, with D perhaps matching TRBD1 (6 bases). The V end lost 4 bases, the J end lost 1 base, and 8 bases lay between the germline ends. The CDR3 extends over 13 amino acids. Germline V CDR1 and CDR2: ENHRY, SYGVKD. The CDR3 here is CAISGTGSYEQYF. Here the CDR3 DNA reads TGTGCCATCAGTGGAACAGGGTCCTACGAGCAGTACTTC.

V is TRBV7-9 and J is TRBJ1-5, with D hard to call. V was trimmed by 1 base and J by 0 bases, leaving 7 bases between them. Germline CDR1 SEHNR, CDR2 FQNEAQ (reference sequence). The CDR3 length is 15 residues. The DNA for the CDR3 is TGTGCCAGCAGCTTAGGACTAGATAGCAATCAGCCCCAGCATTTT. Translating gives CASSLGLDSNQPQHF.

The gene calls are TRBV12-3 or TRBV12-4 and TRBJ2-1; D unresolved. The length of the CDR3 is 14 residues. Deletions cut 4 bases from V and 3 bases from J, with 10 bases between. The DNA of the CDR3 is TGTGCCAGCAGTTCTGACGTTATCTACAATGAGCAGTTCTTC. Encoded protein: CASSSDVIYNEQFF.

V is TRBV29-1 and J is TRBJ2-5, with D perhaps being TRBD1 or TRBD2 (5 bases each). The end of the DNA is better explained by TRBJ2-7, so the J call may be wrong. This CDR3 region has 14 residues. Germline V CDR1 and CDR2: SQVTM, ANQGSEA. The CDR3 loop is CSVEGWGSSYEQYF. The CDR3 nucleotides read TGCAGCGTTGAGGGATGGGGGTCCTCCTACGAGCAGTACTTC.

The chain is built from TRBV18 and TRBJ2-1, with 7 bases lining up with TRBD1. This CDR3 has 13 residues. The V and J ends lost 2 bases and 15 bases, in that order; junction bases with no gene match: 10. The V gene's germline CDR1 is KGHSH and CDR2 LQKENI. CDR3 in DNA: TGTGCCAGCTCACCAGGGTCGGAGACAGGGCCGTTCTTC. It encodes CASSPGSETGPFF.

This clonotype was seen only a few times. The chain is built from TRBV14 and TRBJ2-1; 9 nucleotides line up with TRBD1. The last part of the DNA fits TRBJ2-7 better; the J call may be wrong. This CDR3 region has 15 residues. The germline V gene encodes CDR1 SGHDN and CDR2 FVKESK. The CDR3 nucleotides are TGTGCCAGCAGCCAAGGGACAGGGGTTTCCTACGAGCAGTACTTC. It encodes CASSQGTGVSYEQYF.